Shown below are 30 T cell receptor beta chains from a single sample sequenced in a study of CD8 T cells in Susac syndrome. An input of about 0.5 to 1 ug of RNA was subjected to reverse transcription using random hexamers. Using its own MiXCR run on the immunoSEQ multiplex PCR reads, TCRdb lists one record per CDR3 protein. The sample shows 150,000 to 200,000 distinct CDR3 sequences, roughly 95% of them seen only once. Sequencing was performed on CD4+ T cells from PBMCs. These receptors were collected from a human donor in good health.

The V call is TRBV28, the J call TRBJ2-7; D tentatively fits TRBD1 or TRBD2 (7 bases each). V was clipped by 4 bases and J by 5 bases, with 21 bases between them. CDR3 length: 16 residues. Per the germline V gene, CDR1 is MDHEN and CDR2 is SYDVKM. The CDR3 loop is CASSSYRGGEGNEQYF. DNA of the CDR3: TGTGCCAGCAGTTCGTACAGGGGCGGGGAGGGTAACGAGCAGTACTTC.

This chain connects TRBV3-1 to TRBJ2-2; TRBD2 is a possible D gene (5 bases). CDR1 LGHDT and CDR2 YNNKEL come from the germline V gene (reference sequence). CDR3 length: 13 amino acids. Trimming took 1 base from V and 13 from J, leaving 13 bases between them. The CDR3 loop is CASSQGGERWLFF. The CDR3 DNA is TGTGCCAGCAGCCAAGGGGGTGAGCGGTGGCTGTTTTTT.

The chain combines TRBV29-1 with TRBJ1-1; 9 nucleotides line up with TRBD1. The V gene end was trimmed by 6 bases and the J gene end by 1 base; junction bases not matched to a gene: 3. Germline V lookup: CDR1 SQVTM, CDR2 ANQGSEA. The CDR3 length is 13 residues. The CDR3 DNA reads as TGCAGCGTATCGGACAGGGGGAACACTGAAGCTTTCTTT. Translating it yields CSVSDRGNTEAFF. The entire variable domain, with the rest obtained from reference TRBV29-1 and TRBJ1-1, is as follows: SAVISQKPSRDICQRGTSLTIQCQVDSQVTMMFWYRQQPGQSLTLIATANQGSEATYESGFVIDKFPISRPNLTFSTLTVSNMSPEDSSIYLCSVSDRGNTEAFFGQGTRLTVV.

The rearrangement links TRBV9 to TRBJ2-1; the D gene could be TRBD1 or TRBD2 (5 bases each). The CDR3 runs to 16 residues. Germline V lookup: CDR1 SGDLS, CDR2 YYNGEE. Deletions cut 4 bases from V and 0 bases from J, with 14 bases between. CDR3 DNA sequence: TGTGCCAGCAGCCCCGTTGGGGGATACTCCTACAATGAGCAGTTCTTC. This codes for CASSPVGGYSYNEQFF.

The V call is TRBV27, the J call TRBJ2-5; D is unclear. The germline gives CDR1 MNHEY, CDR2 SMNVEV (reference sequence). V was pared by 5 bases and J by 4 bases, with 17 bases between. The CDR3 extends over 15 amino acids. The CDR3 sequence: CASSRSPARPETQYF. The DNA for the CDR3 is TGTGCCAGCAGTCGGTCCCCTGCCAGACCAGAGACCCAGTACTTC.

This clonotype was seen a few times. The gene calls are TRBV18 and TRBJ1-1; D uncertain. The CDR3 sequence is 13 residues long. With 3 bases removed from V and 1 base from J, the gap between germline ends came to 6 bases. Per the germline V gene, CDR1 is KGHSH and CDR2 is LQKENI. Here the CDR3 reads CASSPSGNTEAFF. In nucleotides, the CDR3 is TGTGCCAGCTCACCTTCAGGGAACACTGAAGCTTTCTTT.

As DNA, the CDR3 is TGCGCCAGCAGCCTAGGGCAATCCGAAAAACTGTTTTTT. It translates to CASSLGQSEKLFF. The rearrangement joins TRBV4-1 to TRBJ1-4; D not resolved. CDR1 MGHRA and CDR2 YSYEKL come from the germline V gene. V gave up 4 bases and J gave up 8 bases, with 11 bases separating them. The CDR3 has 13 residues.

V gene TRBV5-1 combines with J gene TRBJ2-7; 7 nucleotides agree with TRBD1. Germline V gives CDR1 SGHRS, CDR2 YFSETQ. The CDR3 is 14 residues long. V was clipped by 1 base and J by 5 bases; unmatched bases: 6. CDR3 DNA sequence: TGCGCCAGCAGCTTGAACAGGGGTCGAGACGAGCAGTACTTC. Protein product: CASSLNRGRDEQYF.

The J gene is TRBJ1-2, the V gene TRBV18; 11 bases agree with TRBD1. V shed 6 bases, J shed 5 bases, and the junction held 5 bases outside the gene matches. The germline V gene has CDR1 KGHSH and CDR2 LQKENI. The CDR3 extends over 14 amino acids. The DNA of the CDR3 is TGTGCCAGCTCCCCGGGACAGGGGGAGTATGGCTACACCTTC. Its translation: CASSPGQGEYGYTF.

This clonotype came up once. The chain combines TRBV6-6 with TRBJ1-2; D possibly corresponds to TRBD1 (5 bases). The CDR3 runs to 13 residues. The germline gives CDR1 MNHNY, CDR2 SVGAGI (reference sequence). V gave up 6 bases and J gave up 4 bases, with 12 bases separating them. CDR3 residues: CASRPDSPYGYTF. CDR3 DNA: TGTGCCAGCAGACCCGACAGCCCCTATGGCTACACCTTC.

The gene calls are TRBV6-1 and TRBJ2-3, with 8 positions matching TRBD2. The V and J ends lost 7 bases and 5 bases, in that order; junction bases with no gene match: 5. This CDR3 comprises 13 residues. Germline lookup yields CDR1 MNHNS and CDR2 SASEGT. The CDR3 DNA reads TGTGCCAGCATGGGGAGCGGGGGAGATACGCAGTATTTT. Translated, it gives CASMGSGGDTQYF.

The gene calls are TRBV18 and TRBJ2-1; possibly TRBD1 for D (5 bases). The CDR3 has 16 amino acids. V gave up 0 bases and J gave up 5 bases, with 14 bases separating them. Germline-derived CDR1 and CDR2 are KGHSH and LQKENI. The CDR3 spells CASSPPEGAMNNEQFF. The DNA for the CDR3 is TGTGCCAGCTCACCACCCGAAGGGGCGATGAACAATGAGCAGTTCTTC. Full variable domain (remainder filled in from reference TRBV18 and TRBJ2-1): NAGVMQNPRHLVRRRGQEARLRCSPMKGHSHVYWYRQLPEEGLKFMVYLQKENIIDESGMPKERFSAEFPKEGPSILRIQQVVRGDSAAYFCASSPPEGAMNNEQFFGPGTRLTVL.

The V gene is TRBV7-2, the J gene TRBJ1-5; the D is unclear. The CDR3 has 16 amino acids. Germline CDR1 reads SGHTA; CDR2 reads FQGNSA. V was clipped by 3 bases and J by 0 bases, with 12 bases between them. The CDR3 nucleotides are TGTGCCAGCAGCTTCAACAGCCCGTATAGCAATCAGCCCCAGCATTTT. It yields the protein CASSFNSPYSNQPQHF.

V gene TRBV5-4 combines with J gene TRBJ2-7; D may match TRBD1 or TRBD2 (5 bases each). Trimming stripped 0 bases from V and 6 bases from J, with 13 bases between. Germline CDR1 SGHNT, CDR2 YYREEE (reference sequence). This CDR3 is built from 14 residues. This CDR3 is CASSLEAGSGEQYF. The CDR3 bases are TGTGCCAGCAGCTTGGAGGCAGGGAGTGGCGAGCAGTACTTC.

The chain links TRBV27 to TRBJ2-7; TRBD1 matches at 8 bases. Germline V gene lookup returns CDR1 MNHEY and CDR2 SMNVEV (reference sequence). V lost 5 bases to trimming and J lost 7 bases; unmatched junction nucleotides: 16. The CDR3 is 16 residues long. The CDR3 coding sequence is TGTGCCAGCAGTCCGACTCGGGGTCAGGGGGCGAGAGAGCAGTACTTC. Its protein product is CASSPTRGQGAREQYF.

The V gene is TRBV5-4, the J gene TRBJ2-7; D gene unclear. Germline lookup yields CDR1 SGHNT and CDR2 YYREEE (reference sequence). V was clipped by 3 bases and J by 6 bases, with 10 bases between them. The CDR3 is 12 amino acids. CDR3 DNA sequence: TGTGCCAGCAGCTGGGATCACGGCGAGCAGTACTTC. Protein sequence: CASSWDHGEQYF.

The chain carries TRBV7-2 and TRBJ1-1; D may be TRBD1 (6 bases). With 5 bases removed from V and 7 bases from J, the gap between germline ends came to 14 bases. CDR1 is SGHTA, CDR2 FQGNSA, per germline. This CDR3 comprises 13 residues. The CDR3 bases are TGTGCCAGCAGCGGAACAGGGAAGGGTGAAGCTTTCTTT. Protein sequence: CASSGTGKGEAFF.

The genes are TRBV7-9 and TRBJ1-1; possible D gene TRBD1, 5 bases. Trimming stripped 2 bases from V and 6 bases from J, with 10 bases between. The germline V gene has CDR1 SEHNR and CDR2 FQNEAQ (reference sequence). The CDR3 consists of 13 residues. The CDR3 is CASSLQGEPEAFF. CDR3 coding DNA: TGTGCCAGCAGCTTACAGGGTGAACCTGAAGCTTTCTTT.

The V call is TRBV29-1, the J call TRBJ1-2, with 9 bases identical to TRBD1. CDR3 length: 13 residues. V shed 5 bases and J 2 bases; nucleotides not matched to a gene: 3. The germline V gene has CDR1 SQVTM and CDR2 ANQGSEA. CDR3 region: CSVTGQGNYGYTF. The CDR3, as DNA: TGCAGCGTTACCGGACAGGGGAACTATGGCTACACCTTC.

Only a few counts were recorded for this clonotype. The chain links TRBV11-2 to TRBJ1-2, with D unresolved. This CDR3 is built from 15 residues. Germline V gene sequence: CDR1 SGHAT, CDR2 FQNNGV. V was trimmed by 4 bases and J by 2 bases, leaving 14 bases between them. This chain's CDR3 is CASSSLRGPNYGYTF. The DNA for the CDR3 is TGTGCCAGCAGCTCCTTAAGAGGGCCCAACTATGGCTACACCTTC.

The chain uses TRBV7-2 and TRBJ2-1; D unclear. There are 13 residues in the CDR3. Looked up from germline, CDR1 is SGHTA and CDR2 is FQGNSA. The germline V and J ends were trimmed by 8 bases and 0 bases, with 8 bases remaining between them. The CDR3 sequence: CASLLSSYNEQFF. The DNA of the CDR3 is TGTGCCAGCCTCTTGAGCTCCTACAATGAGCAGTTCTTC. Together with reference TRBV7-2 and TRBJ2-1, the CDR3 gives the full variable domain: GAGVSQSPSNKVTEKGKDVELRCDPISGHTALYWYRQSLGQGLEFLIYFQGNSAPDKSGLPSDRFSAERTGGSVSTLTIQRTQQEDSAVYLCASLLSSYNEQFFGPGTRLTVL.

The gene calls are TRBV24-1 and TRBJ2-2; 7 nucleotides match TRBD1. The CDR3 spans 15 residues. Germline CDR1 reads KGHDR; CDR2 reads SFDVKD. V lost 5 bases, J lost 6 bases, and 8 bases stayed unmatched. The CDR3 spells CATSGLGTEAGELFF. DNA of the CDR3: TGTGCCACCAGTGGTCTGGGGACAGAGGCCGGGGAGCTGTTTTTT.

The CDR3 loop is CASSHTDSNEQYF. CDR3 in DNA: TGTGCCAGCAGCCACACGGACAGTAACGAGCAGTACTTC. V gene TRBV3-1 combines with J gene TRBJ2-7; TRBD1 is a possible D gene (6 bases). The CDR3 runs to 13 residues. V dropped 3 bases and J dropped 5 bases, with 11 bases sitting between them. CDR1 is LGHDT and CDR2 is YNNKEL in the germline V gene (reference sequence).

Written as DNA, the CDR3 is TGTGCCACCAGCAACCCTAGCGGGAGAAGAAACATTCAGTACTTC. Translation: CATSNPSGRRNIQYF. The V gene is TRBV15, the J gene TRBJ2-4, with TRBD2 matching over 10 bases. Looked up from germline, CDR1 is LNHNV and CDR2 is YYDKDF (reference sequence). V shed 4 bases, J shed 6 bases, and the junction held 6 bases outside the gene matches. This CDR3 has 15 residues.

CDR3 sequence reads: CASSLDRNRYEQYF. The CDR3, as DNA: TGTGCCAGCAGTTTGGACAGGAACCGCTACGAGCAGTACTTC. V and J are TRBV6-5 and TRBJ2-7, with 7 nucleotides matching TRBD1. V dropped 4 bases and J dropped 3; count of bases not matched to a gene: 6. This CDR3 contains 14 residues. CDR1 and CDR2 (germline): MNHEY, SVGAGI.

The V gene is TRBV5-6, the J gene TRBJ1-1, with D unresolved. V was shortened by 3 bases and J by 3 bases, with 3 bases between the two germline ends. The CDR3 length is 11 residues. CDR1 is SGHDT, CDR2 YYEEEE, per germline. The CDR3 DNA sequence: TGTGCCAGCAGCTGGGACACTGAAGCTTTCTTT. Translation gives CASSWDTEAFF.

The chain is built from TRBV21-1 and TRBJ1-3; the table's D call of TRBD1 was not tested on the DNA. TRBV21-1 is deemed a pseudogene. This CDR3 has 16 amino acids. CDR3 coding DNA: TGTGCCAGCAGCCCCTCCGGGGGCGTCTCTGGAAACACCATATATTTT. This codes for CASSPSGGVSGNTIYF.

This rearrangement joins TRBV10-3 to TRBJ1-2, with 11 bases lining up with TRBD1. The CDR3 is 13 residues long. V lost 6 bases, J lost 11 bases, and 8 bases stayed unmatched. CDR1 is ENHRY and CDR2 is SYGVKD in the germline V gene. The CDR3 loop reads CAIRGQGAGWYTF. CDR3 in DNA: TGTGCCATCAGAGGACAGGGGGCTGGGTGGTACACCTTC.

This sequence joins TRBV7-9 and TRBJ2-7; unclear D gene. In germline, CDR1 is SEHNR, CDR2 FQNEAQ (reference sequence). This CDR3 spans 11 amino acids. The V and J ends lost 3 bases and 7 bases respectively, with 7 bases between them. The CDR3 spells CASSLQEEQYF. CDR3 bases: TGTGCCAGCAGCTTGCAGGAGGAGCAGTACTTC.

V gene TRBV7-9 combines with J gene TRBJ2-7; TRBD1 is a possible D gene (5 bases). V lost 3 bases, J lost 0 bases, and 9 bases lay in between. The V gene's germline CDR1 is SEHNR and CDR2 FQNEAQ (reference sequence). The CDR3 sequence is 14 residues long. The DNA for the CDR3 is TGTGCCAGCAGCTTGGGGCAGACCTCCTACGAGCAGTACTTC. Its protein product is CASSLGQTSYEQYF.